This T cell receptor (beta chain) originates from a study of human T cells and chemical hapten exposure. Study background: Epicutaneous patch tests delivered 0.01% DPC to the upper back, with evaluation at 6 days.

CDR1 LGHDT and CDR2 YNNKEL come from the germline V gene (reference sequence). This CDR3 is 14 amino acids long. V shed 3 bases and J 6 bases; nucleotides not matched to a gene: 5. The time point here: pre-sensitization, week 0. Documented treatment: therapeutic diphenylcyclopropenone sensitization with weekly scalp DPC. MiXCR, applied by TCRdb to the RACE reads, yields one record per CDR3 protein. The sample shows 380,000 or so distinct CDR3 sequences, around 5.5% of them seen only once. The sequencing used whole blood, collected in connection with sensitization to the hapten diphenylcyclopropenone (DPC). This receptor was taken from a young woman with alopecia areata. Some clones in this sample may be carry-over from other donors' samples. The rearrangement links TRBV3-1 to TRBJ2-1; TRBD2 agrees at 7 bases. CDR3 nucleotide sequence: TGTGCCAGCAGCCATGCCGCGGGGGTCAATGAGCAGTTCTTC. Its protein product is CASSHAAGVNEQFF.